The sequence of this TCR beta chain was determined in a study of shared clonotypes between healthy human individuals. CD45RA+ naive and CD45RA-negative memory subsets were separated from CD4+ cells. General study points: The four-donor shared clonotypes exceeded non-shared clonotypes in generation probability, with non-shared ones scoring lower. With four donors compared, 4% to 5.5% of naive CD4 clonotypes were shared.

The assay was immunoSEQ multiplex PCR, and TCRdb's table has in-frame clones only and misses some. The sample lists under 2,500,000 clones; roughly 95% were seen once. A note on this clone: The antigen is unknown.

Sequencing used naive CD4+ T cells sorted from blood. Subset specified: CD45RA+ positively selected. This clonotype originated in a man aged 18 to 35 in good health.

The CDR3 loop is CATSPLGGAQTDTQYF. CDR3 DNA: TGTGCCACCAGCCCTTTGGGTGGGGCCCAGACAGATACGCAGTATTTT. V gene TRBV15 combines with J gene TRBJ2-3, with a weak D call TRBD1 (5 bases). Trimming stripped 5 bases from V and 3 bases from J, with 18 bases between. CDR1 is LNHNV and CDR2 is YYDKDF in the germline V gene (reference sequence). The CDR3 loop spans 16 amino acids.